The T cell receptor beta chain under discussion was sequenced for a study of blood T cell repertoires in COVID-19. On the study more broadly: Nucleic acid was either cDNA or gDNA, and it came from T cells, B-cell-depleted T cells, or PBMCs.

TCRdb keeps only in-frame clones here, not all; method: immunoSEQ multiplex PCR. Of about 60,000 clones listed, around 80% were seen once; the top ten hold approximately 10%. CDR1 GTSNPN and CDR2 SVGIG come from the germline V gene (reference sequence). This CDR3 has 14 residues. Trimming took 3 bases from V and 5 from J, leaving 13 bases between them. Enrolled during active infection, Seattle patients were then followed longitudinally. V usage is TRBV30 and J usage is TRBJ1-4; perhaps TRBD1 as D (5 bases). The receptor was derived from a man aged 25-40 years with COVID-19, enrolled during active disease. Sequencing was carried out using peripheral blood. The CDR3 sequence: CAWRGGRINEKLFF. The CDR3 DNA follows: TGTGCCTGGAGGGGGGGACGGATAAATGAAAAACTGTTTTTT.